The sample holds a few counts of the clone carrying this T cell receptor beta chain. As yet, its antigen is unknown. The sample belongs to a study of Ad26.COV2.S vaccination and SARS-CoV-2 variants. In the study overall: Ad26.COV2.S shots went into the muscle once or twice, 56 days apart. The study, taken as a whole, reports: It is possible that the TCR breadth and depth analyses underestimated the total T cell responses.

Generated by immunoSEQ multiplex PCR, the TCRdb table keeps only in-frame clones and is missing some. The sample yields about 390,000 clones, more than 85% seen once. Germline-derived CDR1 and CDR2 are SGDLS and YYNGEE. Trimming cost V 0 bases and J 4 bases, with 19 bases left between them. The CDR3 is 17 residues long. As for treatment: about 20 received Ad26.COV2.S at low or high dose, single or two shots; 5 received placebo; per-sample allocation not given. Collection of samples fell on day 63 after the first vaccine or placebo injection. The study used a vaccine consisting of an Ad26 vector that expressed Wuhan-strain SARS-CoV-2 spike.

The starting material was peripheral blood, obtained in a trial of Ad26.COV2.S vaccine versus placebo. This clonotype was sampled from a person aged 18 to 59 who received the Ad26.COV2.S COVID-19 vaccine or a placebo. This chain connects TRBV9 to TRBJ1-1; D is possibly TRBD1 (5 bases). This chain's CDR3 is CASSVGGDRSLGTEAFF. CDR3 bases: TGTGCCAGCAGCGTAGGGGGTGACAGAAGTTTAGGCACTGAAGCTTTCTTT.